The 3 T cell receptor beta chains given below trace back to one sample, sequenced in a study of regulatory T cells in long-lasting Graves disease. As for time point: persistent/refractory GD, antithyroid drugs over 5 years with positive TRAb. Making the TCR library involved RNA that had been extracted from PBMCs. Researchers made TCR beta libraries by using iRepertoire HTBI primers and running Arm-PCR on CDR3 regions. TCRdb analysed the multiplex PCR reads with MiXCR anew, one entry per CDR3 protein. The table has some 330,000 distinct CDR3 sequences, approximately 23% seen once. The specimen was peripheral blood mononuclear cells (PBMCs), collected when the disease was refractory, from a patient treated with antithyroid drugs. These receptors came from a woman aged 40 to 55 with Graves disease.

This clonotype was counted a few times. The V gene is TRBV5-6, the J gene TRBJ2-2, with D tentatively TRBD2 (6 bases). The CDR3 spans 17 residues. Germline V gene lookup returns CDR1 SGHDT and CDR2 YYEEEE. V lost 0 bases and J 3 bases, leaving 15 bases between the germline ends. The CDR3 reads CASSLGQGLRDTGELFF. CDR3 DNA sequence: TGTGCCAGCAGCTTGGGGCAGGGACTCCGGGACACCGGGGAGCTGTTTTTT.

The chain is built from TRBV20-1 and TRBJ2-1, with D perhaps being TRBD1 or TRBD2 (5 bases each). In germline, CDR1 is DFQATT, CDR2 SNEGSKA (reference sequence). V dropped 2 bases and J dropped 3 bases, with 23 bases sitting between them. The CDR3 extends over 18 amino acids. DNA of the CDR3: TGCAGTGCTAGACCCGGGACCTCAGCTCCGGGTTTCTACAATGAGCAGTTCTTC. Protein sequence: CSARPGTSAPGFYNEQFF.

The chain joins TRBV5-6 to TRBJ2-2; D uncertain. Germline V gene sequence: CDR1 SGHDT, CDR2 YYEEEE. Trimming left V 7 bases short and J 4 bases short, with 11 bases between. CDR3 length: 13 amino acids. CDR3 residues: CASSPHPTGELFF. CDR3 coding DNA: TGTGCCAGCTCGCCTCACCCCACCGGGGAGCTGTTTTTT.